This T cell receptor (beta chain) was captured in a study of cytomegalovirus exposure and HLA in healthy donors. Overall study context: Unique TCRs numbering about 85 million, obtained from HLA-typed donors, made up an early data release. Findings and caveats of the study: Cytomegalovirus association was assigned to about 150 TCR beta chains. Later genetic work tied a missense DCLRE1C variant to beta-chain V and J trimming.

Trimming took off 3 bases at V and 4 bases at J, with 12 bases between the two ends. The CDR3 is 14 residues long. Germline V lookup: CDR1 LNHDA, CDR2 SQIVND (reference sequence). A remark on this clone: The antigen remains unidentified.

The primer mix had 60 Vbeta and 13 Jbeta primers. Profiled with immunoSEQ multiplex PCR; TCRdb holds only in-frame clones, not every one. The sample holds 180,000 or so clones, roughly 80% seen once. The gene calls are TRBV19 and TRBJ1-1; weak D call: TRBD1 (5 bases). The TCR originated in a female donor in good health and CMV-seronegative. The sequenced sample consisted of PBMCs. CDR3 sequence (DNA): TGTGCCAGTAGTATGAAGGGAGGGGTCACTGAAGCTTTCTTT. Protein sequence: CASSMKGGVTEAFF.